Presented here are 22 T cell receptor beta chains from one specimen sequenced in a study of CD8 T cells in ankylosing spondylitis. Using its own MiXCR run on the 5' RACE reads, TCRdb lists one record per CDR3 protein. The table includes fewer than 250,000 distinct CDR3 sequences, approximately 10% detected once. The specimen was blood, either unsorted or a sorted T cell fraction (not recorded which). The receptors were sampled from a male donor with ankylosing spondylitis or in good health (not recorded which).

There are many counts of this clonotype. The chain joins TRBV19 to TRBJ2-1; TRBD2 agrees at 9 bases. The J segment lost 5 bases and the V segment lost 5 bases, leaving 10 bases of the junction unmatched. This CDR3 contains 16 residues. Per the germline V gene, CDR1 is LNHDA and CDR2 is SQIVND (reference sequence). CDR3 sequence: CASSPLWRGGNNEQFF. The CDR3 DNA is TGTGCCAGTAGTCCGTTATGGCGGGGGGGTAACAATGAGCAGTTCTTC.

In its sample, this clonotype was seen a few times. This rearrangement joins TRBV24-1 to TRBJ2-2; TRBD2 agrees at 8 bases. Germline CDR1 KGHDR, CDR2 SFDVKD. The CDR3 is made up of 13 amino acids. Unmatched junction bases numbered 0, after V lost 10 bases and J lost 0 bases. As DNA, the CDR3 is TGTGCCACGCGGGGGGCGAACACCGGGGAGCTGTTTTTT. It specifies CATRGANTGELFF.

This clonotype showed up many times. This chain links TRBV7-8 with TRBJ1-1; TRBD1 aligns across 10 bases. Germline V gives CDR1 SGHVS, CDR2 FQNEAQ. This CDR3 comprises 17 residues. With V trimmed by 3 bases and J by 0 bases, 7 bases remained unmatched. CDR3 in DNA: TGTGCCAGCAGCTTTCCGGGACAGGGGTACATGAACACTGAAGCTTTCTTT. Translation: CASSFPGQGYMNTEAFF.

The chain joins TRBV3-1 to TRBJ1-2, with 8 nucleotides matching TRBD1. Germline V CDR1 and CDR2: LGHDT, YNNKEL (reference sequence). This CDR3 has 14 amino acids. Trimming at V came to 1 base and at J to 8 bases, leaving 6 bases not matched to a gene. The CDR3 bases are TGTGCCAGCAGCCAAGTCACCACAGGGGGGGGCTACACCTTC. This translates into CASSQVTTGGGYTF.

The V gene is TRBV4-1, the J gene TRBJ2-1; TRBD2 is a possible D gene (6 bases). V lost 0 bases and J lost 6, with 15 bases in between. Germline CDR1 MGHRA, CDR2 YSYEKL. The CDR3 is 16 amino acids. The CDR3 protein is CASSQEFASGSNEQFF. The CDR3 DNA reads TGCGCCAGCAGCCAAGAGTTCGCCTCCGGGAGCAATGAGCAGTTCTTC.

The J gene is TRBJ2-7, the V gene TRBV10-3, with TRBD1 matching 9 bases. The CDR3 covers 16 residues. Germline lookup yields CDR1 ENHRY and CDR2 SYGVKD. V lost 1 base to trimming and J lost 0 bases; unmatched junction nucleotides: 4. The CDR3 DNA is TGTGCCATCAGTGAGTTGGGACAGGGATCCTCCTACGAGCAGTACTTC. This encodes CAISELGQGSSYEQYF.

The CDR3 protein is CASSSTGTGANVLTF. The CDR3 region has the DNA TGCGCCAGCAGCTCTACGGGTACTGGGGCCAACGTCCTGACTTTC. The gene calls are TRBV5-1 and TRBJ2-6, with D unresolved. CDR1 SGHRS and CDR2 YFSETQ come from the germline V gene. V lost 3 bases and J 2 bases, leaving 9 bases between the germline ends. The CDR3 spans 15 residues. Complete variable domain (other parts from reference TRBV5-1 and TRBJ2-6): KAGVTQTPRYLIKTRGQQVTLSCSPISGHRSVSWYQQTPGQGLQFLFEYFSETQRNKGNFPGRFSGRQFSNSRSEMNVSTLELGDSALYLCASSSTGTGANVLTFGAGSRLTVL.

The chain recombines TRBV4-1 with TRBJ1-2; no clear D. This CDR3 is 15 amino acids long. Germline CDR1 MGHRA, CDR2 YSYEKL. V lost 1 base and J lost 4, with 13 bases in between. The CDR3 sequence: CASSQVEAALYGYTF. In nucleotides, the CDR3 is TGCGCCAGCAGCCAAGTCGAAGCAGCCCTCTATGGCTACACCTTC.

This clonotype was recorded many times. The V call is TRBV12-3 or TRBV12-4, the J call TRBJ2-6, with D unclear. There are 14 residues in the CDR3. V gave up 6 bases and J gave up 0 bases, with 6 bases separating them. CDR3 nucleotides: TGTGCCAGCAGGCTTAGCTCTGGGGCCAACGTCCTGACTTTC. This codes for CASRLSSGANVLTF.

V and J are TRBV20-1 and TRBJ2-7; TRBD2 agrees at 9 bases. The junction had 8 bases not matched to a gene; V was cut back by 1 base and J by 4 bases. Germline V gene lookup returns CDR1 DFQATT and CDR2 SNEGSKA (reference sequence). The CDR3 totals 15 residues. CDR3: CSARGLAGDVYEQYF. Written as DNA, the CDR3 is TGCAGTGCTAGAGGTTTAGCGGGGGACGTATACGAGCAGTACTTC.

This clonotype was counted many times. The chain employs TRBV20-1 and TRBJ2-4; 11 bases are shared with TRBD2. The germline gives CDR1 DFQATT, CDR2 SNEGSKA (reference sequence). The CDR3 consists of 16 residues. The V and J ends lost 3 bases and 8 bases, in that order; junction bases with no gene match: 12. The CDR3: CSARSASGRPGDIQYF. The CDR3 region has the DNA TGCAGTGCTAGGAGCGCTAGCGGGAGGCCCGGGGACATTCAGTACTTC.

Worth noting for this clonotype: A much more abundant neighbour one base away suggests this may be a read error. The V call is TRBV6-1, the J call TRBJ2-6, with 11 bases identical to TRBD1. In germline, CDR1 is MNHNS, CDR2 SASEGT. The CDR3 runs to 16 residues. CDR3 in amino acids: CASSGQGAAGVNVLTF. The CDR3, as DNA: TGTGCCAGCAGCGGACAGGGGGCGGCCGGGGTCAACGTCCTGACTTTC.

This clonotype was observed at least ten times. The genes are TRBV20-1 and TRBJ2-1, with TRBD1 as a possible D gene (6 bases). Trimming took 4 bases from V and 2 from J, leaving 18 bases between them. Germline CDR1 reads DFQATT; CDR2 reads SNEGSKA (reference sequence). The CDR3 is 16 amino acids. The CDR3 nucleotides are TGCAGTGCTAACCCTTTGGGGGCGGCAACCTACAATGAGCAGTTCTTC. Amino acid sequence: CSANPLGAATYNEQFF.

The chain is built from TRBV7-9 and TRBJ2-7, with TRBD1 identical over 10 bases. The CDR3 sequence is 14 residues long. With 5 bases clipped from V and 6 bases from J, the junction kept 7 bases outside the gene matches. Looked up from germline, CDR1 is SEHNR and CDR2 is FQNEAQ (reference sequence). The CDR3 sequence is CASSASGQGPEQYF. CDR3 nucleotide sequence: TGTGCCAGCAGCGCCTCGGGACAGGGGCCCGAGCAGTACTTC.

Ten or more counts support this clonotype. The CDR3 here is CASSWGGPGELFF. The DNA of the CDR3 is TGTGCCAGCAGTTGGGGGGGACCCGGGGAGCTGTTTTTT. The chain recombines TRBV12-3 or TRBV12-4 with TRBJ2-2; the match to TRBD2 covers 7 bases. This CDR3 spans 13 amino acids. The V gene end was trimmed by 4 bases and the J gene end by 6 bases; junction bases not matched to a gene: 2.

A few counts support this clonotype. This rearrangement joins TRBV6-4 to TRBJ2-1; no definite D call. Germline CDR1 and CDR2: MRHNA and SNTAGT. Trimming shortened V by 2 bases and J by 6 bases, and 8 bases separated the two germline ends. CDR3 length: 13 amino acids. The DNA for the CDR3 is TGTGCCAGCAGTGACACAGAAAGCAATGAGCAGTTCTTC. Translating gives CASSDTESNEQFF.

This clonotype was counted ten times or more. V gene TRBV20-1 combines with J gene TRBJ2-1; 7 nucleotides line up with TRBD2. Looked up from germline, CDR1 is DFQATT and CDR2 is SNEGSKA (reference sequence). J was trimmed by 4 bases and V by 3 bases; bases with no gene match: 6. The CDR3 totals 14 residues. CDR3 sequence: CSASSLAAYNEQFF. In nucleotides, the CDR3 is TGCAGTGCTAGTAGTCTAGCGGCGTACAATGAGCAGTTCTTC.

Points on this clonotype: Being one base from a much bigger clone, this may be a read error. V usage is TRBV7-2 and J usage is TRBJ2-5, with D hard to call. CDR3 length: 12 amino acids. Trimming stripped 1 base from V and 14 bases from J, with 14 bases between. In germline, CDR1 is SGHTA, CDR2 FQGNSA. The CDR3: CASSLEVGWSYF. The CDR3 nucleotides are TGTGCCAGCAGCTTAGAGGTCGGATGGTCCTACTTC.

In the case of this clonotype: Since a much larger clone is just one base distant, this may be a read error. This chain uses TRBV5-5 with TRBJ2-3, with 7 nucleotides matching TRBD1. This CDR3 has 15 residues. Germline V CDR1 and CDR2: SGHKS, YYEKEE (reference sequence). Written as DNA, the CDR3 is TGTGCCAGCAGCCCGACAGGGTGGAACACAGATACGAAGTATTTT. It is translated as CASSPTGWNTDTKYF.

As for this clonotype: A single base separates this from a much larger clone, so it may be a read error. The rearrangement uses TRBV3-1 and TRBJ2-2; 8 bases map to TRBD2. After removal of 4 bases from V and 2 bases from J, the junction contained 9 bases not matched to a gene. The CDR3 loop spans 17 amino acids. Looked up from germline, CDR1 is LGHDT and CDR2 is YNNKEL (reference sequence). DNA for the CDR3: TGTGCCAGCAGCCGGGGAAAGCGGGAGATAAACACCGGGGAGCTGTTTTTT. This gives the protein CASSRGKREINTGELFF.

This chain uses TRBV11-2 with TRBJ2-3; possible D gene TRBD2, 6 bases. The germline gives CDR1 SGHAT, CDR2 FQNNGV. This CDR3 has 14 amino acids. V lost 5 bases to trimming and J lost 4 bases, with 13 bases between them. The CDR3, as DNA: TGTGCCAGCAGCGCGGGGACTCCCCCAGATACGCAGTATTTT. Protein product: CASSAGTPPDTQYF.

This clonotype occurred many times. The chain combines TRBV12-3 or TRBV12-4 with TRBJ2-2, with 9 bases matching TRBD2. The CDR3 covers 14 residues. J was trimmed by 4 bases and V by 5 bases; bases with no gene match: 2. CDR3 amino acids: CASSRTSATGELFF. For the CDR3, the DNA is TGTGCCAGCAGTCGGACTAGCGCCACCGGGGAGCTGTTTTTT.